Below are 2 T cell receptor beta chains sequenced from a single sample in a study of tumor-infiltrating lymphocytes in primary liver carcinoma. cDNA specific to TCR beta was made from around 530 ng of total RNA, with a constant-region primer employed for priming. Slightly modified ARM-PCR served as the procedure for the TCR beta libraries. These libraries came from three rounds of nested multiplex PCR. Two initial PCR rounds of roughly 10 cycles each paired TRBV1-TRBV30 forward primers with a C-beta reverse primer. TCRdb re-analysed the multiplex PCR reads in MiXCR, keeping a single row per CDR3 protein. In the table there are fewer than 75,000 distinct CDR3 sequences, roughly 70% of which are singletons. Unsorted bulk tissue, about 19-32 mg of it, served as the source for co-extraction of RNA and DNA. Sequencing was performed on liver tumor tissue from sampling region 4. Specified subset: tumor region T4, right-lateral pole. All receptors come from a man aged 35 to 55 with primary liver carcinoma and hepatitis B virus infection.

A note on this clonotype: The junction differs from germline at one of its ends, possibly a read error. The V call is TRBV29-1, the J call TRBJ2-4; possible D gene TRBD1, 6 bases. The germline gives CDR1 SQVTM, CDR2 ANQGSEA. CDR3 length: 11 residues. The CDR3 coding sequence is TGCAACGTTGAACAGGGAAACATTCAGTACTTC. Its protein product is CNVEQGNIQYF.

The V and J genes are TRBV14 and TRBJ2-2; TRBD1 aligns across 7 bases. The CDR3 totals 18 residues. Losses at the gene ends were 8 bases for V and 3 bases for J; bases not matched to a gene: 18. In germline, CDR1 is SGHDN, CDR2 FVKESK. CDR3 in amino acids: CASDRLSTGLKHTGELFF. CDR3 sequence (DNA): TGTGCCAGCGACCGTCTCTCGACAGGGCTTAAACACACCGGGGAGCTGTTTTTT.